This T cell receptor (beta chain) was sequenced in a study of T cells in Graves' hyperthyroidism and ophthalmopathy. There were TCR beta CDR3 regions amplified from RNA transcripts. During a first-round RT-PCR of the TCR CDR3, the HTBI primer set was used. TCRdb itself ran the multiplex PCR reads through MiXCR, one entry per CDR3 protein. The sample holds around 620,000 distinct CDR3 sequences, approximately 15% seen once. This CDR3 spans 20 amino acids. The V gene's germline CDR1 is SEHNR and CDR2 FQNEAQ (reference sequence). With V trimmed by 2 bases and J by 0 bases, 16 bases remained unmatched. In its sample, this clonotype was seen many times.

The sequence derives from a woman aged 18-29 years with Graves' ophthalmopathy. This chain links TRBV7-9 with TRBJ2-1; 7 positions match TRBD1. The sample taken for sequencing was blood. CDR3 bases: TGTGCCAGCAGCTTAAGGGGGCAGCTCCTCAAACACAGCTCCTACAATGAGCAGTTCTTC. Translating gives CASSLRGQLLKHSSYNEQFF.